Listed below are T cell receptor beta chains from one sample, sequenced in a study of siplizumab effects on memory and regulatory T cells. The table came from immunoSEQ multiplex PCR; TCRdb's copy has only in-frame clones and leaves some out. The sample consists of some 97,000 clones, roughly 94% of them appearing once. The sample taken for sequencing was Tregs sorted from blood. The receptors derive from a human donor in good health. The CDR3 runs from the conserved cysteine through the conserved F or W. The D gene is left open where the match is weak. Clone size is stated in some rows and not others, as once, few, many or a class when expanded.

j_call	v_call	clone_size	d_call	cdr3_aa	cdr3_nt
TRBJ1-5	TRBV6-5	.	TRBD1	CASQLITGGNQPQHF	TGTGCCAGCCAACTTATCACAGGGGGCAATCAGCCCCAGCATTTT
TRBJ2-7	TRBV11-2	.	.	CASSLVGAYEQYF	TGTGCCAGCAGCTTAGTGGGAGCCTACGAGCAGTACTTC
TRBJ1-2	TRBV5-1	once	.	CASSLWTFNYGYTF	TGCGCCAGCAGCTTATGGACATTTAACTATGGCTACACCTTC
TRBJ2-2	TRBV7-8	.	TRBD2	CASTTPLAGGHTGELFF	TGTGCCAGCACCACCCCACTAGCGGGAGGCCACACCGGGGAGCTGTTTTTT
TRBJ2-6	TRBV2	.	.	CASRGDSYTGANVLTF	TGTGCCAGCAGGGGCGACAGCTACACTGGGGCCAACGTCCTGACTTTC
TRBJ2-1	TRBV27	.	.	CASSSLFGYNEQFF	TGTGCCAGCAGTTCCCTCTTTGGGTACAATGAGCAGTTCTTC
TRBJ2-1	TRBV29-1	.	TRBD1	CSVVGTGVTTPLIYNEQFF	TGCAGCGTTGTGGGGACAGGGGTAACGACCCCATTGATCTACAATGAGCAGTTCTTC
TRBJ2-7	TRBV6-5	.	TRBD2	CASSLTTSGYEQYF	TGTGCCAGCAGTTTAACGACTAGCGGGTACGAGCAGTACTTC
TRBJ2-7	TRBV20-1	.	TRBD2	CSATSGYEQYF	TGCAGTGCAACTAGCGGCTACGAGCAGTACTTC
TRBJ2-1	TRBV5-1	.	.	CASSYSGALSNEQFF	TGCGCCAGCAGCTATTCAGGGGCCCTAAGCAATGAGCAGTTCTTC
TRBJ1-1	TRBV18	.	.	CASSPLGGARNTEAFF	TGTGCCAGCTCACCACTGGGAGGGGCGCGTAACACTGAAGCTTTCTTT
TRBJ2-3	TRBV7-2	.	.	CASKKRASWSTDTQYF	TGTGCCAGCAAGAAGAGGGCCTCGTGGAGCACAGATACGCAGTATTTT
TRBJ2-5	TRBV19	few	.	CASSTNRAETQYF	TGTGCCAGTAGTACAAACAGGGCGGAGACCCAGTACTTC
TRBJ1-1	TRBV5-1	.	.	CASSALDSLNTEAFF	TGCGCCAGCAGCGCCCTGGACAGCCTGAACACTGAAGCTTTCTTT
TRBJ2-7	TRBV14	.	TRBD2	CASSRSGSLSYEQYF	TGTGCCAGCAGCCGTAGCGGGAGTCTGTCCTACGAGCAGTACTTC
TRBJ2-3	TRBV28	.	.	CASSFVQGVADTQYF	TGTGCCAGCAGTTTCGTACAGGGTGTAGCAGATACGCAGTATTTT
TRBJ2-6	TRBV5-4	once	.	CASSLPQGGANVLTF	TGTGCCAGCAGCTTACCCCAAGGTGGGGCCAACGTCCTGACTTTC
TRBJ2-7	TRBV28	.	TRBD1	CASSLGLATMRHRGTNEQYF	TGTGCCAGCAGTTTAGGGTTGGCTACAATGCGGCACAGGGGAACGAACGAGCAGTACTTC
TRBJ2-3	TRBV28	.	.	CASSPRGTSTDTQYF	TGTGCCAGCAGTCCTCGCGGGACTAGCACAGATACGCAGTATTTT
TRBJ2-7	TRBV18	.	.	CASSPLRISEQYF	TGTGCCAGCTCTCCTTTACGGATCTCCGAGCAGTACTTC
TRBJ2-7	TRBV6-1	.	.	CASNGAYEQYF	TGTGCCAGCAACGGCGCCTACGAGCAGTACTTC
TRBJ2-7	TRBV6-1	.	.	CASSRRTYLSYEQYF	TGTGCCAGCAGTAGGAGGACATACCTCTCCTACGAGCAGTACTTC
TRBJ1-1	TRBV6-6	.	.	CASSYRRAPEAFF	TGTGCCAGCAGTTACCGCAGGGCCCCTGAAGCTTTCTTT
TRBJ2-3	TRBV9	.	.	CASSAAPTTDTQYF	TGTGCCAGCAGCGCCGCGCCGACCACAGATACGCAGTATTTT
TRBJ2-2	TRBV5-1	.	.	CASSLPGLRNTGELFF	TGCGCCAGCAGCTTGCCTGGGCTTCGGAACACCGGGGAGCTGTTTTTT
TRBJ2-3	TRBV18	.	.	CASSPRRTKITDTQYF	TGTGCCAGCTCCCCAAGGAGGACCAAAATCACAGATACGCAGTATTTT
TRBJ2-2	TRBV7-9	.	TRBD2	CASSQALAGNTGELFF	TGTGCCAGCAGTCAAGCTCTAGCGGGAAACACCGGGGAGCTGTTTTTT
TRBJ1-1	TRBV9	.	.	CASSPRGAMNTEAFF	TGTGCCAGCAGCCCCCGTGGAGCTATGAACACTGAAGCTTTCTTT
TRBJ2-2	TRBV6-1	.	.	CASSELGNRAGELFF	TGTGCCAGCAGTGAACTAGGAAATAGGGCCGGGGAGCTGTTTTTT
TRBJ2-1	TRBV9	once	TRBD2	CASSAGLAAYNEQFF	TGTGCCAGCAGCGCGGGACTAGCGGCCTACAATGAGCAGTTCTTC
TRBJ1-2	TRBV6-6	.	.	CASSYLVGDGYTF	TGTGCCAGCAGTTATCTAGTCGGGGATGGCTACACCTTC
TRBJ2-7	TRBV7-2	.	.	CASSPWAESSYEQYF	TGTGCCAGCAGCCCATGGGCGGAGAGCTCCTACGAGCAGTACTTC
TRBJ2-1	TRBV13	.	TRBD1	CASSSRTGGTKYNEQFF	TGTGCCAGCAGCTCCAGGACAGGGGGTACTAAATACAATGAGCAGTTCTTC
TRBJ1-2	TRBV2	.	TRBD1	CASSGDRNGGYTF	TGTGCCAGCAGCGGGGACAGGAATGGTGGCTACACCTTC
TRBJ1-6	TRBV20-1	.	.	CSARGSPLHF	TGCAGTGCTAGGGGGTCACCCCTCCACTTT
TRBJ2-1	TRBV9	.	TRBD2	CASSVRLADYNEQFF	TGTGCCAGCAGCGTCAGACTAGCGGACTACAATGAGCAGTTCTTC
TRBJ2-7	TRBV18	.	.	CASSPRAGYEQYF	TGTGCCAGCTCACCAAGGGCCGGCTACGAGCAGTACTTC
TRBJ2-7	TRBV6-1	.	.	CASSSRGEQYF	TGTGCCAGCAGTAGCCGCGGCGAGCAGTACTTC
TRBJ2-2	TRBV18	.	TRBD2	CASSPASGGAGELFF	TGTGCCAGCTCACCAGCTAGCGGAGGAGCCGGGGAGCTGTTTTTT
TRBJ2-4	TRBV18	.	TRBD2	CASSASVTRTSGIAKNIQYF	TGTGCCAGCTCAGCAAGTGTCACCCGGACTAGCGGAATAGCCAAAAACATTCAGTACTTC
TRBJ2-5	TRBV7-2	.	TRBD2	CASSFYLAGGPQTQYF	TGTGCCAGCAGCTTTTATCTAGCGGGAGGGCCACAGACCCAGTACTTC
TRBJ1-1	TRBV20-1	.	.	CSASHNTEAFF	TGCAGTGCTAGTCATAACACTGAAGCTTTCTTT
TRBJ1-5	TRBV2	few	TRBD1	CASSRRHRQGVNQPQHF	TGTGCCAGCAGCCGCCGTCATCGACAGGGCGTCAATCAGCCCCAGCATTTT
TRBJ2-1	TRBV27	.	.	CASSWVGSSYNEQFF	TGTGCCAGCAGTTGGGTGGGGAGCTCCTACAATGAGCAGTTCTTC
TRBJ2-4	TRBV4-2	.	TRBD2	CASSLGLAGVNIQYF	TGTGCCAGCAGCTTGGGACTAGCGGGAGTGAACATTCAGTACTTC
TRBJ2-1	TRBV6-1	.	TRBD2	CASSRTSGYNEQFF	TGTGCCAGCAGTAGGACTAGCGGCTACAATGAGCAGTTCTTC
TRBJ2-7	TRBV20-1	.	.	CSAVDQYEQYF	TGCAGTGCTGTGGACCAGTACGAGCAGTACTTC
TRBJ2-5	TRBV9	.	.	CASSVGRSETQYF	TGTGCCAGCAGCGTGGGTAGGTCAGAGACCCAGTACTTC
TRBJ2-3	TRBV7-3	.	.	CASSFAPRGQGVTDTQYF	TGTGCCAGCAGCTTCGCCCCGCGGGGCCAGGGGGTCACAGATACGCAGTATTTT
TRBJ2-1	TRBV5-1	.	TRBD2	CASKREGLSYNEQFF	TGCGCCAGCAAGCGGGAGGGCCTTTCCTACAATGAGCAGTTCTTC
TRBJ2-5	TRBV7-2	.	.	CASSFARRETQYF	TGTGCCAGCAGCTTTGCGAGGAGAGAGACCCAGTACTTC
TRBJ2-3	TRBV4-1	.	.	CASSQDVGQPGDTQYF	TGCGCCAGCAGCCAAGATGTCGGTCAGCCAGGAGATACGCAGTATTTT
TRBJ1-2	TRBV12-5	.	.	CASGLGPIGFYGYTF	TGTGCTAGTGGTTTGGGGCCGATTGGGTTCTATGGCTACACCTTC
TRBJ1-3	TRBV5-5	.	.	CASSSVPGDFGNTIYF	TGTGCCAGCAGCTCCGTGCCCGGGGATTTCGGAAACACCATATATTTT
TRBJ2-3	TRBV6-5	.	.	CASRGLRDTQYF	TGTGCCAGCAGGGGGTTACGGGATACGCAGTATTTT